This T cell receptor (beta chain) was sequenced during a study of T cell repertoires in cytomegalovirus infection. Looking at the study overall: Recently identified HLA-C-restricted CMV epitopes were used, and well-studied HLA-B-restricted CMV epitopes were used as well. In public TCR beta signatures, there were indications of both CMV infection and matching HLA type. Study-wide results and limits: Carriage of CMV together with the relevant HLA was identifiable through cumulative public TCR beta family frequency. HLA-C-restricted CMV-specific TCR beta clonotypes were dominant in the ex vivo response.

TCRdb itself ran the reads through MiXCR, one entry per CDR3 protein. The table lists some 940,000 distinct CDR3 sequences, approximately 30% of them singletons. This clonotype was seen at least ten times. The target antigen is unknown. This receptor was taken from a human donor in good health (CMV status not recorded). Some clones in this sample may be carry-over from other donors' samples. The starting material was cultured CD8+ T cells from PBMCs, obtained from culture after CMV antigen stimulation.

Here the CDR3 DNA reads TGTGCCAGCAGCATTGACAGGAACACTGAAGCTTTCTTT. It specifies CASSIDRNTEAFF. The J gene is TRBJ1-1, the V gene TRBV7-9, with D maybe TRBD1 (5 bases). Germline lookup yields CDR1 SEHNR and CDR2 FQNEAQ (reference sequence). Trimming shortened V by 5 bases and J by 1 base, and 8 bases separated the two germline ends. The CDR3 runs to 13 residues.